This passage covers 29 T cell receptor beta chains from one sample sequenced in a study of T cell repertoires in cytomegalovirus infection. MiXCR, run by TCRdb on the reads, gives a single entry per CDR3 protein. Of 250,000 to 300,000 distinct CDR3 sequences listed, roughly an eighth are singletons. The sequenced sample was PBMCs. The receptors here all came from a human donor in good health (CMV status not recorded). Some clones in this sample may be carry-over from other donors' samples.

This clonotype was seen a handful of times. The rearrangement joins TRBV20-1 to TRBJ1-4; D unresolved. V lost 6 bases and J 6 bases, leaving 17 bases between the germline ends. The CDR3 totals 14 residues. The germline V gene encodes CDR1 DFQATT and CDR2 SNEGSKA (reference sequence). For the CDR3, the DNA is TGCAGTGCCCCTGCTACTTCAGGCGATGAAAAACTGTTTTTT. Translated: CSAPATSGDEKLFF.

This clonotype showed up just a few times. The chain carries TRBV7-3 and TRBJ2-5; weak D call: TRBD2 (5 bases). The V gene's germline CDR1 is SGHTA and CDR2 FQGTGA. The CDR3 sequence is 13 residues long. Trimming removed 5 bases at V and 9 bases at J, with 16 bases between. CDR3 DNA sequence: TGTGCCAGCAGCCTAGGACTGAGGGATCCCCAGTACTTC. This gives the protein CASSLGLRDPQYF.

The J gene is TRBJ1-2, the V gene TRBV5-4; 7 positions match TRBD1. The CDR3 length is 13 residues. Trimming removed 4 bases from V and 6 bases from J; junction bases left unmatched: 6. Germline V gene data show CDR1 as SGHNT and CDR2 as YYREEE (reference sequence). The CDR3 nucleotides read TGTGCCAGCAGCGAAGACAGGGAAGATGGCTACACCTTC. It yields the protein CASSEDREDGYTF.

This clonotype showed up many times. V and J are TRBV7-3 and TRBJ1-1, with D possibly matching TRBD1 (5 bases). With 3 bases removed from V and 1 base from J, the gap between germline ends came to 12 bases. This CDR3 has 15 amino acids. The germline CDR1 and CDR2 sequences are SGHTA and FQGTGA. The CDR3 loop is CASSFEGFGNTEAFF. CDR3 DNA: TGTGCCAGCAGCTTCGAGGGGTTTGGGAACACTGAAGCTTTCTTT.

The chain recombines TRBV20-1 with TRBJ2-3; D is ambiguous. This CDR3 has 15 residues. Trimming pared 3 bases from V and 4 bases from J, leaving 17 bases between. Germline V gene sequence: CDR1 DFQATT, CDR2 SNEGSKA (reference sequence). The CDR3 region is CSARTRRDRADTQYF. CDR3 coding DNA: TGCAGTGCTAGGACGAGGCGAGACCGGGCAGATACGCAGTATTTT.

This chain uses TRBV12-3 or TRBV12-4 with TRBJ2-5, with 11 bases lining up with TRBD2. CDR3 length equals 14 residues. V trimming: 9 bases; J trimming: 2 bases; junction bases outside the gene matches: 5. The CDR3 DNA reads TGTGCCAGTACACTAGCGGGGGTTCAAGAGACCCAGTACTTC. This sequence encodes CASTLAGVQETQYF.

This clonotype was counted many times. The rearrangement links TRBV7-2 to TRBJ1-3; 7 bases match TRBD1. Trimming removed 5 bases from V and 4 bases from J; junction bases left unmatched: 8. Germline V gene data show CDR1 as SGHTA and CDR2 as FQGNSA. The CDR3 is 15 residues long. The chain's CDR3 is CASSRRQGSGNTIYF. As DNA, the CDR3 is TGTGCCAGCAGCCGGCGACAGGGTTCGGGAAACACCATATATTTT.

This clonotype was counted a few times. The chain combines TRBV6-1 with TRBJ1-1; D gene ambiguous. The V gene's germline CDR1 is MNHNS and CDR2 SASEGT. The V end lost 5 bases, the J end lost 4 bases, and 11 bases lay between the germline ends. The CDR3 extends over 13 amino acids. CDR3 sequence (DNA): TGTGCCAGCAGTCCCACAGTTGGCACTGAAGCTTTCTTT. Protein: CASSPTVGTEAFF.

V gene TRBV10-2 combines with J gene TRBJ2-7; D ambiguous. Germline V lookup: CDR1 WSHSY, CDR2 SAAADI. V was clipped by 2 bases and J by 5 bases, with 13 bases between them. The CDR3 is made up of 14 amino acids. This chain's CDR3 is CASSEKGPIHEQYF. CDR3 nucleotide sequence: TGCGCCAGCAGTGAGAAGGGTCCCATCCACGAGCAGTACTTC.

This clonotype was counted at least ten times. This sequence joins TRBV7-2 and TRBJ1-5; tentative D call: TRBD1 (6 bases). V lost 1 base to trimming and J lost 7 bases, with 14 bases between them. This CDR3 spans 15 amino acids. CDR1 and CDR2 (germline): SGHTA, FQGNSA. The CDR3 loop is CASSLEGGAGQPQHF. Here the CDR3 DNA reads TGTGCCAGCAGCTTAGAGGGGGGGGCAGGGCAGCCCCAGCATTTT.

In its sample, this clonotype was seen many times. The J gene is TRBJ1-4, the V gene TRBV7-2, with TRBD1 identical over 8 bases. V gave up 6 bases and J gave up 8 bases; unmatched junction bases: 8. CDR3 length equals 14 residues. The V gene's germline CDR1 is SGHTA and CDR2 FQGNSA. CDR3 residues: CASRSGGAGEKLFF. Written as DNA, the CDR3 is TGTGCCAGCAGATCAGGGGGCGCTGGGGAAAAACTGTTTTTT.

V usage is TRBV12-3 or TRBV12-4 and J usage is TRBJ2-1; 7 nucleotides line up with TRBD1. The CDR3 is 16 residues long. Losses at the gene ends were 4 bases for V and 1 base for J; bases not matched to a gene: 7. This chain's CDR3 is CASSSPGGRSYNEQFF. DNA of the CDR3: TGTGCCAGCAGTTCCCCAGGGGGTCGGTCCTACAATGAGCAGTTCTTC.

This clonotype was counted between two and nine times. The chain's CDR3 is CASSSRGETQYF. CDR3 coding DNA: TGTGCCAGCAGCTCAAGGGGTGAGACCCAGTACTTC. The J gene is TRBJ2-5, the V gene TRBV5-4, with D maybe TRBD1 (5 bases). Per the germline V gene, CDR1 is SGHNT and CDR2 is YYREEE (reference sequence). V gave up 3 bases and J gave up 5 bases, with 8 bases separating them. The CDR3 is 12 residues long. The variable domain in full, completed from reference TRBV5-4 and TRBJ2-5, reads ETGVTQSPTHLIKTRGQQVTLRCSSQSGHNTVSWYQQALGQGPQFIFQYYREEENGRGNFPPRFSGLQFPNYSSELNVNALELDDSALYLCASSSRGETQYFGPGTRLLVL.

This clonotype was counted many times. This chain links TRBV11-2 with TRBJ2-2; D uncertain. In germline, CDR1 is SGHAT, CDR2 FQNNGV. The CDR3 is made up of 13 amino acids. Trimming took 5 bases from V and 2 from J, leaving 6 bases between them. CDR3 DNA: TGTGCCAGCAGCACGCCAAACACCGGGGAGCTGTTTTTT. Translation: CASSTPNTGELFF.

This clonotype was counted only a few times. V is TRBV6-6 and J is TRBJ1-2; D possibly corresponds to TRBD1 (6 bases). CDR1 is MNHNY, CDR2 SVGAGI, per germline (reference sequence). The V and J ends lost 5 bases and 4 bases respectively, with 17 bases between them. The CDR3 sequence is 15 residues long. CDR3 nucleotides: TGTGCCAGCAGTCCCCTGACAGGAAATCCCTATGGCTACACCTTC. Translating gives CASSPLTGNPYGYTF.

J is TRBJ2-5 and V is TRBV29-1; D gene unclear. Germline-derived CDR1 and CDR2 are SQVTM and ANQGSEA. V lost 1 base and J 2 bases, leaving 11 bases between the germline ends. There are 14 residues in the CDR3. The CDR3 region is CSVEGRTIQETQYF. The CDR3 DNA is TGCAGCGTTGAAGGGCGGACCATACAAGAGACCCAGTACTTC.

This clonotype was seen only a few times. CDR3 protein: CAISDPGYEQYF. The CDR3 DNA sequence: TGTGCCATCAGTGACCCCGGTTACGAGCAGTACTTC. The rearrangement links TRBV10-3 to TRBJ2-7; no definite D call. CDR1 ENHRY and CDR2 SYGVKD come from the germline V gene. The CDR3 covers 12 residues. With 3 bases removed from V and 4 bases from J, the gap between germline ends came to 7 bases.

V usage is TRBV7-9 and J usage is TRBJ1-2, with 7 bases identical to TRBD1. CDR3 length equals 13 residues. J lost 7 bases, V lost 2 bases, and 4 bases had no gene match. CDR1 is SEHNR and CDR2 is FQNEAQ in the germline V gene (reference sequence). The DNA for the CDR3 is TGTGCCAGCAGCTTAAAGGGGGCCGGTGGCTACACCTTC. Encoded protein: CASSLKGAGGYTF.

This clonotype was detected a few times. This chain connects TRBV29-1 to TRBJ1-1; D not resolved. V was cut by 3 bases and J by 1 base, with 6 bases left in between. Germline V CDR1 and CDR2: SQVTM, ANQGSEA. The CDR3 runs to 12 residues. The CDR3, as DNA: TGCAGCGTTGACCCGGAGAACACTGAAGCTTTCTTT. It encodes CSVDPENTEAFF. The full variable domain, its missing parts supplied by reference TRBV29-1 and TRBJ1-1, is SAVISQKPSRDICQRGTSLTIQCQVDSQVTMMFWYRQQPGQSLTLIATANQGSEATYESGFVIDKFPISRPNLTFSTLTVSNMSPEDSSIYLCSVDPENTEAFFGQGTRLTVV.

This clonotype has a count of ten or more. This sequence joins TRBV7-2 and TRBJ1-1; no firm D call. V was shortened by 0 bases and J by 1 base, with 6 bases between the two germline ends. CDR1 and CDR2 from the germline V gene are SGHTA and FQGNSA. CDR3 size: 14 residues. The CDR3 nucleotides read TGTGCCAGCAGCTTAGCGCCAGCGAACACTGAAGCTTTCTTT. It translates to CASSLAPANTEAFF.

In its sample, this clonotype was seen many times. This chain joins TRBV2 and TRBJ2-2, with D possibly matching TRBD2 (5 bases). The length of the CDR3 is 14 residues. V was trimmed by 3 bases and J by 6 bases, leaving 11 bases between them. Germline V lookup: CDR1 SNHLY, CDR2 FYNNEI. CDR3 in DNA: TGTGCCAGCAGTGACGGGTACGGGGCCGGGGAGCTGTTTTTT. Protein sequence: CASSDGYGAGELFF.

This clonotype was recorded many times. The chain couples TRBV11-2 to TRBJ2-5; the D gene is possibly TRBD2 (6 bases). Trimming took 7 bases from V and 6 from J, leaving 18 bases between them. In germline, CDR1 is SGHAT, CDR2 FQNNGV. The CDR3 has 14 residues. As DNA, the CDR3 is TGTGCCAGCATCACCATACGGGGGAGGCAGACCCAGTACTTC. This gives the protein CASITIRGRQTQYF.

This clonotype came up a few times. This chain connects TRBV7-9 to TRBJ1-2; TRBD1 might be the D (5 bases). This CDR3 is 15 amino acids long. Trimming pared 5 bases from V and 8 bases from J, leaving 21 bases between. CDR1 is SEHNR, CDR2 FQNEAQ, per germline (reference sequence). CDR3 protein: CASSAYNRGIEGYTF. In nucleotides, the CDR3 is TGTGCCAGCAGCGCCTACAACCGGGGCATTGAGGGCTACACCTTC.

Many counts were recorded for this clonotype. J is TRBJ2-2 and V is TRBV28; 11 bases agree with TRBD2. V lost 9 bases and J lost 3; bases outside the gene matches: 3. Germline CDR1 and CDR2: MDHEN and SYDVKM. CDR3 size: 14 residues. CDR3 sequence (DNA): TGTGCCAGTGGGACTAGCGGATACACCGGGGAGCTGTTTTTT. It encodes CASGTSGYTGELFF.

V is TRBV11-2 and J is TRBJ1-2; maybe TRBD1 (5 bases). The V end was cut by 1 base, the J end by 8 bases, with 11 bases between. This CDR3 has 13 amino acids. Germline CDR1 reads SGHAT; CDR2 reads FQNNGV. CDR3 region: CASSLAREYGYTF. The CDR3 nucleotides are TGTGCCAGCAGCTTAGCCAGGGAGTACGGCTACACCTTC.

This clonotype appeared many times. This sequence joins TRBV7-2 and TRBJ1-2; D possibly corresponds to TRBD1 (6 bases). Trimming removed 6 bases at V and 1 base at J, with 24 bases between. This CDR3 spans 18 amino acids. CDR1 SGHTA and CDR2 FQGNSA come from the germline V gene. The CDR3 protein is CASSYDDRTPLVNYGYTF. As DNA, the CDR3 is TGTGCCAGCAGTTATGATGACAGGACCCCTCTTGTTAACTATGGCTACACCTTC.

This clonotype was seen repeatedly, ten times or more. The V gene is TRBV6-2 or TRBV6-3, the J gene TRBJ1-1; D not certain. CDR1 MNHEY and CDR2 SVGEGT come from the germline V gene. Trimming removed 2 bases at V and 1 base at J, with 8 bases between. The CDR3 length is 14 residues. The CDR3 DNA follows: TGTGCCAGCAGTTACAGGAATCAGAACACTGAAGCTTTCTTT. Protein sequence: CASSYRNQNTEAFF.

This clonotype was found many times. This chain joins TRBV7-6 and TRBJ2-1, with D unresolved. V lost 4 bases, J lost 9 bases, and 10 bases lay in between. CDR1 and CDR2 from the germline V gene are SGHVS and FNYEAQ. The CDR3 totals 12 residues. CDR3 nucleotide sequence: TGTGCCAGCAGCTCGCTAGAGGCTGAGCAGTTCTTC. The encoded protein is CASSSLEAEQFF.

The sample holds many counts of this clonotype. The V and J genes are TRBV7-9 and TRBJ1-6; 8 nucleotides line up with TRBD1. Unmatched junction bases numbered 7, after V lost 3 bases and J lost 0 bases. Germline loops: CDR1 SEHNR, CDR2 FQNEAQ (reference sequence). This CDR3 contains 18 residues. CDR3 residues: CASSFGQGKSSYNSPLHF. CDR3 in DNA: TGTGCCAGCAGCTTCGGACAGGGAAAGAGCTCCTATAATTCACCCCTCCACTTT.